The 15 T cell receptor beta chains below were found in one sample sequenced in a study of cytomegalovirus exposure and HLA in healthy donors. The PCR had 60 Vbeta and 13 Jbeta primers. Data came from immunoSEQ multiplex PCR; TCRdb stores just in-frame clones and leaves some out. This sample has about 140,000 clones; approximately 80% occur once, and the top ten carry roughly 2.3%. Input material: PBMCs. The receptors were gathered from a man aged 30 to 45 in good health and CMV-seronegative.

This clone has a single count. The V and J genes are TRBV25-1 and TRBJ2-3, with 11 bases identical to TRBD2. Germline assignment: CDR1 MGHDK and CDR2 SYGVNS. This CDR3 comprises 15 residues. V was clipped by 8 bases and J by 6 bases; unmatched bases: 10. The CDR3 spells CASGNSGRAFDTQYF. DNA for the CDR3: TGTGCCAGCGGAAATAGCGGGAGGGCGTTTGATACGCAGTATTTT.

This chain uses TRBV10-1 with TRBJ1-1; D is undetermined. Germline values: CDR1 WNHNN, CDR2 SYGVQD (reference sequence). Trimming took 2 bases from V and 11 from J, leaving 15 bases between them. The CDR3 contains 13 residues. The CDR3, as DNA: TGCGCCAGCAGTGAGAATGATATCAGCGTGGCTTTCTTT. It specifies CASSENDISVAFF.

This clone was detected only a few times. The CDR3 region is CASSLHTGGVNIQYF. The CDR3 DNA follows: TGTGCCAGCAGTTTACATACAGGGGGAGTAAACATTCAGTACTTC. V is TRBV28 and J is TRBJ2-4; 8 bases map to TRBD1. V lost 2 bases, J lost 6 bases, and 6 bases stayed unmatched. The CDR3 runs 15 residues. Germline V gene data show CDR1 as MDHEN and CDR2 as SYDVKM.

This CDR3 reads CASSQPGTGGQETQYF. In DNA form, the CDR3 reads TGTGCCAGCAGCCAGCCCGGGACAGGGGGCCAAGAGACCCAGTACTTC. This chain joins TRBV5-4 and TRBJ2-5; TRBD1 aligns across 11 bases. CDR3 length: 16 amino acids. In germline, CDR1 is SGHNT, CDR2 YYREEE (reference sequence). V lost 4 bases, J lost 1 base, and 6 bases stayed unmatched.

The chain is built from TRBV30 and TRBJ2-1; 12 bases line up with TRBD2. Germline CDR1 and CDR2: GTSNPN and SVGIG (reference sequence). The CDR3 has 16 residues. J gave up 6 bases and V 2 bases, and 8 bases lay outside the gene matches. The chain's CDR3 is CAWSSTSGRRGNEQFF. The DNA of the CDR3 is TGTGCCTGGAGTTCGACTAGCGGGAGAAGAGGCAATGAGCAGTTCTTC.

The chain uses TRBV2 and TRBJ1-5, with D maybe TRBD1 (5 bases). CDR3 size: 14 residues. V lost 7 bases to trimming and J lost 3 bases, with 13 bases between them. Germline V lookup: CDR1 SNHLY, CDR2 FYNNEI. The CDR3 nucleotides are TGTGCCAGCAAGGTGGGGACTTCCAATCAGCCCCAGCATTTT. Translation: CASKVGTSNQPQHF.

The V call is TRBV6-5, the J call TRBJ2-5, with D uncertain. The ends were cut back, 2 bases at V and 4 bases at J, with 8 bases in the middle. Germline V lookup: CDR1 MNHEY, CDR2 SVGAGI. CDR3 length: 13 amino acids. Here the CDR3 reads CASSYEVGETQYF. CDR3 nucleotides: TGTGCCAGCAGTTACGAGGTAGGAGAGACCCAGTACTTC.

This chain joins TRBV2 and TRBJ2-1; D might be TRBD1 (5 bases). Germline lookup yields CDR1 SNHLY and CDR2 FYNNEI. The CDR3 has 12 residues. The V end was cut by 3 bases, the J end by 9 bases, with 9 bases between. The CDR3 DNA reads as TGTGCCAGCAGTGATTCCCAGGGTGAGCAGTTCTTC. Its translation: CASSDSQGEQFF. Variable domain in full (rest from reference TRBV2 and TRBJ2-1): EPEVTQTPSHQVTQMGQEVILRCVPISNHLYFYWYRQILGQKVEFLVSFYNNEISEKSEIFDDQFSVERPDGSNFTLKIRSTKLEDSAMYFCASSDSQGEQFFGPGTRLTVL.

The chain employs TRBV5-4 and TRBJ2-5; 11 bases are a match to TRBD2. The germline V gene encodes CDR1 SGHNT and CDR2 YYREEE (reference sequence). V lost 0 bases and J lost 5; bases outside the gene matches: 6. This CDR3 has 16 residues. CDR3 nucleotide sequence: TGTGCCAGCAGCTTGGTCTTACTAGCGGGAGCCGAGACCCAGTACTTC. This encodes CASSLVLLAGAETQYF. The full variable domain, in which reference TRBV5-4 and TRBJ2-5 provide the parts outside the CDR3, is ETGVTQSPTHLIKTRGQQVTLRCSSQSGHNTVSWYQQALGQGPQFIFQYYREEENGRGNFPPRFSGLQFPNYSSELNVNALELDDSALYLCASSLVLLAGAETQYFGPGTRLLVL.

The J gene is TRBJ1-2, the V gene TRBV28; 8 bases agree with TRBD1. The CDR3 is 14 amino acids. Per germline, CDR1 MDHEN and CDR2 SYDVKM. After removal of 9 bases from V and 4 bases from J, the junction contained 10 bases not matched to a gene. The CDR3 nucleotides are TGTGCCAGTCTTGACGGACAGGGAGGCTATGGCTACACCTTC. Translating it yields CASLDGQGGYGYTF.

The chain recombines TRBV30 with TRBJ2-5, with TRBD2 identical over 11 bases. The CDR3 has 18 residues. Germline V lookup: CDR1 GTSNPN, CDR2 SVGIG (reference sequence). J was trimmed by 0 bases and V by 1 base; bases with no gene match: 10. CDR3 DNA sequence: TGTGCCTGGAGTGAGGGGAAGACTAGCGGGGCCCACCAAGAGACCCAGTACTTC. Translated: CAWSEGKTSGAHQETQYF.

This clone came up a few times. The V call is TRBV7-8, the J call TRBJ2-4, with D possibly TRBD2 on 7 matching bases. The germline CDR1 and CDR2 sequences are SGHVS and FQNEAQ. This CDR3 spans 14 amino acids. The V end was cut by 4 bases, the J end by 9 bases, with 16 bases between. CDR3: CASSSRGGEGIQYF. CDR3 sequence (DNA): TGTGCCAGCAGCTCAAGGGGGGGGGAGGGCATTCAGTACTTC.

CDR3 amino acids: CASSLLPETNYGYTF. The CDR3 nucleotides are TGTGCCAGCAGCTTACTTCCGGAGACTAACTATGGCTACACCTTC. V and J are TRBV7-2 and TRBJ1-2, with D uncertain. Trimming left V 2 bases short and J 0 bases short, with 10 bases between. The CDR3 is 15 amino acids. Per the germline V gene, CDR1 is SGHTA and CDR2 is FQGNSA.

The V gene is TRBV29-1, the J gene TRBJ2-3, with TRBD2 matching over 14 bases. The V and J ends lost 6 bases and 4 bases, in that order; junction bases with no gene match: 6. The CDR3 spans 15 residues. Looked up from germline, CDR1 is SQVTM and CDR2 is ANQGSEA. The CDR3 protein is CSVPGLAGGPDTQYF. In nucleotides, the CDR3 is TGCAGCGTCCCCGGACTAGCGGGAGGACCAGATACGCAGTATTTT.

This clone occurred a few times. V and J are TRBV30 and TRBJ2-1, with TRBD2 matching 9 bases. The V segment lost 4 bases and the J segment 2 bases; nucleotides outside the gene matches: 15. Germline V gene lookup returns CDR1 GTSNPN and CDR2 SVGIG (reference sequence). The CDR3 totals 18 residues. The CDR3 region is CAWILGLAGHYTYNEQFF. CDR3 DNA sequence: TGTGCCTGGATTCTCGGGCTAGCGGGACACTATACCTACAATGAGCAGTTCTTC. The full variable domain, in which reference TRBV30 and TRBJ2-1 provide the parts outside the CDR3, is SQTIHQWPATLVQPVGSPLSLECTVEGTSNPNLYWYRQAAGRGLQLLFYSVGIGQISSEVPQNLSASRPQDRQFILSSKKLLLSDSGFYLCAWILGLAGHYTYNEQFFGPGTRLTVL.